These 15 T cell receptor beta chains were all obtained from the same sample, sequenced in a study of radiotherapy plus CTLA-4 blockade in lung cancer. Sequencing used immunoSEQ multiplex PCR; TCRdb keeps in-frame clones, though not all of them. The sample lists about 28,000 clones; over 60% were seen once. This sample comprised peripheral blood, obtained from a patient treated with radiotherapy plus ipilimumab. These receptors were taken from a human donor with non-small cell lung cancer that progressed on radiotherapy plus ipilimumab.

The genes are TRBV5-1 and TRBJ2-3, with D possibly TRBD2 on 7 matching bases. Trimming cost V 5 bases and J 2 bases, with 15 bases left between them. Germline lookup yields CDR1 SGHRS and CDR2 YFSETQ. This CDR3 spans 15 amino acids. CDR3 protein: CASRREGGVTDTQYF. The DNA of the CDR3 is TGCGCCAGCAGGAGAGAAGGGGGGGTCACAGATACGCAGTATTTT.

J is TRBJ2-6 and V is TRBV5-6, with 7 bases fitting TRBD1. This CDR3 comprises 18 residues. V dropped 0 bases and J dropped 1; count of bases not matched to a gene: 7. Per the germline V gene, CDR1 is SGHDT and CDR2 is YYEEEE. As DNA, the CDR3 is TGTGCCAGCAGCTTGGTTGTAGGGGGCAGGTCTGGGGCCAACGTCCTGACTTTC. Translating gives CASSLVVGGRSGANVLTF.

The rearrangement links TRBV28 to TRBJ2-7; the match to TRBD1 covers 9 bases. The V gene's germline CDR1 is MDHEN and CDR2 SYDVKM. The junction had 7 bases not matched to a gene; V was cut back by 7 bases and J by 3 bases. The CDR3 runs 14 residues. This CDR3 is CASTSGTGFYEQYF. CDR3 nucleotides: TGTGCCAGCACCTCCGGGACAGGGTTCTACGAGCAGTACTTC.

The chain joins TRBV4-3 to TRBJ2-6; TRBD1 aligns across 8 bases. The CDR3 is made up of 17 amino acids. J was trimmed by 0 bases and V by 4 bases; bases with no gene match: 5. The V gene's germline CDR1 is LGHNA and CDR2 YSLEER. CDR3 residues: CASSPGTGFSGANVLTF. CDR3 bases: TGCGCCAGCAGCCCGGGGACAGGCTTCTCTGGGGCCAACGTCCTGACTTTC.

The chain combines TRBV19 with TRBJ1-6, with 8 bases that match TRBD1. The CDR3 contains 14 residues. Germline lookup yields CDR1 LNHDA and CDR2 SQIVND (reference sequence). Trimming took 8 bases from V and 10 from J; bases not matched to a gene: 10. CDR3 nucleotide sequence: TGTGCCAGTTCGGCAGGGGGCGGTTGGTCACCCCTCCACTTT. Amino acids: CASSAGGGWSPLHF.

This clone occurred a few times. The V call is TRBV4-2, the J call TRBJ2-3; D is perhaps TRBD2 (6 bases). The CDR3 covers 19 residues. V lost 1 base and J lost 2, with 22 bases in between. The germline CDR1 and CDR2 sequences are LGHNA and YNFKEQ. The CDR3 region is CASSQVQVRGTINTDTQYF. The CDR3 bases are TGTGCCAGCAGCCAAGTTCAGGTGCGGGGAACTATTAACACAGATACGCAGTATTTT.

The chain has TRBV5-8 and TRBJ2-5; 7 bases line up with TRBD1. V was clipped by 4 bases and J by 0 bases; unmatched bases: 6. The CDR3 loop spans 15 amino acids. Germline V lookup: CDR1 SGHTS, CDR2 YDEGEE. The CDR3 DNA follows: TGTGCCAGCAGCCCTGGGGACAGCGACCAAGAGACCCAGTACTTC. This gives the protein CASSPGDSDQETQYF.

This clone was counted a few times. CDR3 protein: CASSESTGQGYQPQHF. The CDR3 nucleotides are TGTGCCAGCAGTGAATCTACGGGACAGGGATATCAGCCCCAGCATTTT. The V call is TRBV6-9, the J call TRBJ1-5; 9 nucleotides align to TRBD1. Germline-derived CDR1 and CDR2 are MNHGY and SVAAGI. Unmatched junction bases numbered 10, after V lost 5 bases and J lost 5 bases. The CDR3 is made up of 16 amino acids.

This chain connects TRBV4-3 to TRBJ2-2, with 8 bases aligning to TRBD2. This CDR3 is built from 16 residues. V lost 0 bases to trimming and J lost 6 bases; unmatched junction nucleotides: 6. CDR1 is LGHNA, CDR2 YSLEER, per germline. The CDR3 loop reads CASSQDPGGDPGELFF. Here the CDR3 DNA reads TGCGCCAGCAGCCAAGATCCGGGGGGGGACCCCGGGGAGCTGTTTTTT.

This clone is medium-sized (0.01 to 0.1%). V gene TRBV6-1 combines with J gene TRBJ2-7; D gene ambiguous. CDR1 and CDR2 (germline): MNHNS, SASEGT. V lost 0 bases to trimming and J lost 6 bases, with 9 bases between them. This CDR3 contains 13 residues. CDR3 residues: CASSEARPGEQYF. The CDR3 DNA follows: TGTGCCAGCAGTGAAGCAAGACCTGGCGAGCAGTACTTC.

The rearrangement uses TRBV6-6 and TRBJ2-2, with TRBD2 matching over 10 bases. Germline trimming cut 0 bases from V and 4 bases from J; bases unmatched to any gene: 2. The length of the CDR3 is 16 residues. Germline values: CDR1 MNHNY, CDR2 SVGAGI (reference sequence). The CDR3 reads CASSYSSGRGTGELFF. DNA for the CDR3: TGTGCCAGCAGTTACTCAAGCGGGAGGGGCACCGGGGAGCTGTTTTTT.

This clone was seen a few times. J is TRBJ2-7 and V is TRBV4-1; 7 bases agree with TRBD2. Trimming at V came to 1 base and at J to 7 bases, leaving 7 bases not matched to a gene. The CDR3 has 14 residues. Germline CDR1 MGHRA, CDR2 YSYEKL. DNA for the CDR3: TGCGCCAGCAGCCAAGCACCAACGGGGGGAGAGCAGTACTTC. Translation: CASSQAPTGGEQYF.

CDR3 sequence: CASSLSSGDRGSGYTF. The DNA of the CDR3 is TGTGCCAGCAGCTTAAGTTCTGGGGACAGGGGGTCTGGCTACACCTTC. The chain couples TRBV7-3 to TRBJ1-2; 11 positions match TRBD1. V shed 1 base and J 7 bases; nucleotides not matched to a gene: 8. There are 16 residues in the CDR3. CDR1 is SGHTA, CDR2 FQGTGA, per germline.

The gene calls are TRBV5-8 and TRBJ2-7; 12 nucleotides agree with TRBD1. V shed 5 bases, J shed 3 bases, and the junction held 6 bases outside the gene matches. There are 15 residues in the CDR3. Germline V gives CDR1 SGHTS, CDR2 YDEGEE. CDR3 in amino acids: CASRTGTGGYYEQYF. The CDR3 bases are TGTGCCAGCAGGACCGGGACAGGGGGCTACTACGAGCAGTACTTC. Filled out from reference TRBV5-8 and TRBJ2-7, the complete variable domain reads EAGVTQSPTHLIKTRGQQATLRCSPISGHTSVYWYQQALGLGLQFLLWYDEGEERNRGNFPPRFSGRQFPNYSSELNVNALELEDSALYLCASRTGTGGYYEQYFGPGTRLTVT.

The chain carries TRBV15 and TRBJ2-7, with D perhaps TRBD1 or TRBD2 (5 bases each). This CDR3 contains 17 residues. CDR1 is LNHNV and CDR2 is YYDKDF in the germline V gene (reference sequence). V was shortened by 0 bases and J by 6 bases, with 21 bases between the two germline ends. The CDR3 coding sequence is TGTGCCACCAGCAGAGACCATGGCCTGGCAGGGACCGGCGAGCAGTACTTC. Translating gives CATSRDHGLAGTGEQYF.